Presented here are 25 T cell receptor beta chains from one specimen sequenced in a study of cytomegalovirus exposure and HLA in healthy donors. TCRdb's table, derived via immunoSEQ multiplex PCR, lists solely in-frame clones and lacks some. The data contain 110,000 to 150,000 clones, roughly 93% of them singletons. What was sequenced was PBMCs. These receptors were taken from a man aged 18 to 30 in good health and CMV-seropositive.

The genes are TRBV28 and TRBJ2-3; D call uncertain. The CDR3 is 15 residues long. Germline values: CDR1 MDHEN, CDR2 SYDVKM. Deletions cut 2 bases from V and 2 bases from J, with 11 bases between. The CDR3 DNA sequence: TGTGCCAGCAGTTTAGCGGCTATGGTCACAGATACGCAGTATTTT. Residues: CASSLAAMVTDTQYF.

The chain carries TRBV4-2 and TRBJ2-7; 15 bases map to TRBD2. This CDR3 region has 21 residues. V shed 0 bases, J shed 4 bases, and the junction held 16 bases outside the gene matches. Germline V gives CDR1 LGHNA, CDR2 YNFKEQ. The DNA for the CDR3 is TGTGCCAGCAGCCAAGATGTTAACACCGGGACTAGCGGGAGGATGTGGTACGAGCAGTACTTC. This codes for CASSQDVNTGTSGRMWYEQYF.

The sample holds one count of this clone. The CDR3 region is CASSLWAGKDGYTF. CDR3 bases: TGCGCCAGCAGCTTGTGGGCAGGAAAAGACGGCTACACCTTC. The chain joins TRBV5-1 to TRBJ1-2, with D uncertain. Germline assignment: CDR1 SGHRS and CDR2 YFSETQ. The CDR3 is made up of 14 amino acids. V was cut by 1 base and J by 8 bases, with 15 bases left in between.

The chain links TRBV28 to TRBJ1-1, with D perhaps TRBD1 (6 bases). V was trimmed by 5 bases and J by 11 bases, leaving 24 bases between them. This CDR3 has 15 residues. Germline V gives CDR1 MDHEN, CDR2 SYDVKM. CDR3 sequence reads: CASSPIQGGHQAAFF. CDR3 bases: TGTGCCAGCAGTCCAATACAGGGAGGGCACCAAGCGGCTTTCTTT.

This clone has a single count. CDR3 sequence reads: CAWRERDRDQETQYF. The CDR3, as DNA: TGTGCCTGGAGGGAAAGGGACAGAGACCAAGAGACCCAGTACTTC. The chain links TRBV30 to TRBJ2-5, with 7 bases lining up with TRBD1. Trimming removed 3 bases from V and 0 bases from J; junction bases left unmatched: 7. Looked up from germline, CDR1 is GTSNPN and CDR2 is SVGIG (reference sequence). CDR3 length equals 15 residues.

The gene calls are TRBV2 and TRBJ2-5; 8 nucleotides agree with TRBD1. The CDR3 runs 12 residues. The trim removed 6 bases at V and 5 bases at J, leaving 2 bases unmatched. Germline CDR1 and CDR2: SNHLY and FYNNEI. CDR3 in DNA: TGTGCCAGCAGCAGGGGGCTGGAGACCCAGTACTTC. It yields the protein CASSRGLETQYF.

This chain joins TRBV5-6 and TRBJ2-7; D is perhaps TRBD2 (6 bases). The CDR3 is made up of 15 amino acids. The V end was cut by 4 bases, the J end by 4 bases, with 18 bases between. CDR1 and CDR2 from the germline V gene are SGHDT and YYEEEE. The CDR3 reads CASSAGLRGFYEQYF. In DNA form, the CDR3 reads TGTGCCAGCAGCGCGGGACTCCGGGGGTTTTACGAGCAGTACTTC.

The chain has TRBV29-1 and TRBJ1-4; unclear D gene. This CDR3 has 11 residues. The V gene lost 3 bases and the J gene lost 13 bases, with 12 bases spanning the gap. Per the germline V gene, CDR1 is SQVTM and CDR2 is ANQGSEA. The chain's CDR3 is CSVDARGRLFF. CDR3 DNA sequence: TGCAGCGTTGATGCAAGAGGGAGACTGTTTTTT.

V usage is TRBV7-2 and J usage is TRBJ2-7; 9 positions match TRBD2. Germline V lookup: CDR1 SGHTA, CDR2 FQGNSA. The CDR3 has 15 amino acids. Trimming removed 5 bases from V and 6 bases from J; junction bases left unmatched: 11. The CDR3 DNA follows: TGTGCCAGCAGCGGGTGGGTAGCGGGAGCTGGCGAGCAGTACTTC. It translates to CASSGWVAGAGEQYF.

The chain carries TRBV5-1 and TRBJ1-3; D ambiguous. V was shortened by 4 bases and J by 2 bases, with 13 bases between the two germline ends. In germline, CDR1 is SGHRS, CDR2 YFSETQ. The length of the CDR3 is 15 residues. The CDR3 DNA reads TGCGCCAGCAGCCCGGGTTTTCGAGCTGGAAACACCATATATTTT. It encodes CASSPGFRAGNTIYF.

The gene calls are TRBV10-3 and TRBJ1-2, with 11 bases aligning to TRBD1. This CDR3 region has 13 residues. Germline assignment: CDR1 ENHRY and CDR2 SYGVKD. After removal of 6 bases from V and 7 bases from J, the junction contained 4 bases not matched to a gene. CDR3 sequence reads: CAIRGQGASGYTF. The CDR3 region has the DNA TGTGCCATCAGAGGACAGGGGGCGAGTGGCTACACCTTC.

CDR3 bases: TGTGCCAGCAGTCGACTCCACCGGGGGGCCGGGGAGCTGTTTTTT. Translation: CASSRLHRGAGELFF. The chain combines TRBV6-6 with TRBJ2-2; 7 nucleotides line up with TRBD2. The CDR3 is 15 residues long. The germline CDR1 and CDR2 sequences are MNHNY and SVGAGI (reference sequence). The ends lost 5 bases at V and 6 bases at J; junction bases unmatched: 9.

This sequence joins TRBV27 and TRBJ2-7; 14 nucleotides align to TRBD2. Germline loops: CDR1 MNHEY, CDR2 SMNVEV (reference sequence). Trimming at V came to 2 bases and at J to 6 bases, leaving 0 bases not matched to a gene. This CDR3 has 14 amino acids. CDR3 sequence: CASSLGTSGSEQYF. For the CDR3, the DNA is TGTGCCAGCAGTTTAGGGACTAGCGGGAGCGAGCAGTACTTC.

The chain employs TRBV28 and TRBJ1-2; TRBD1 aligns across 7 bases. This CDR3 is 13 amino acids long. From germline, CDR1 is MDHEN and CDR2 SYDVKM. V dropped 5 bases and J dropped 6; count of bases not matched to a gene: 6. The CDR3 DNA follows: TGTGCCAGCAGTACACAGGGGACGGATGGCTACACCTTC. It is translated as CASSTQGTDGYTF.

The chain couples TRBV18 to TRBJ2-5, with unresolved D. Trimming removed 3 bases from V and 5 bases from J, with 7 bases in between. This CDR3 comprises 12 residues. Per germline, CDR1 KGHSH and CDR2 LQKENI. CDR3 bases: TGTGCCAGCTCACCGTACTCGGAGACCCAGTACTTC. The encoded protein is CASSPYSETQYF.

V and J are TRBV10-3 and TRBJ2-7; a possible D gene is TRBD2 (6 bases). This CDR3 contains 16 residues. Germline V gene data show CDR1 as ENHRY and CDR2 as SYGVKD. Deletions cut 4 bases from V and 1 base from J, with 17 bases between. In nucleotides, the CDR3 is TGTGCCATCAGTGGATCTAGCGCGTTATATTCCTACGAGCAGTACTTC. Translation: CAISGSSALYSYEQYF.

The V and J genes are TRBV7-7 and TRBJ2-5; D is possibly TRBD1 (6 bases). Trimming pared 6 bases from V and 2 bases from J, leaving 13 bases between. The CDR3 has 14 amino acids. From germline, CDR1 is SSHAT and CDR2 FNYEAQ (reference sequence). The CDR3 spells CASSHRVGQETQYF. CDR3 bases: TGTGCCAGCAGTCACAGGGTTGGTCAAGAGACCCAGTACTTC.

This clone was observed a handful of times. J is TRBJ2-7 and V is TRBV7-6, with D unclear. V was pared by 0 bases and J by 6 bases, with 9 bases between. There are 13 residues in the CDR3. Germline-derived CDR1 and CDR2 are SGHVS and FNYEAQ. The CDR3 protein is CASSLAQSGEQYF. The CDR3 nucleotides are TGTGCCAGCAGCTTAGCGCAGTCTGGCGAGCAGTACTTC.

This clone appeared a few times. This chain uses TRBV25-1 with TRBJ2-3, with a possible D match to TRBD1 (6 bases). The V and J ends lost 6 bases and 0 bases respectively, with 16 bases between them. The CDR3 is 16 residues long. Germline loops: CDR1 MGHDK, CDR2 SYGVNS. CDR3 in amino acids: CASSDPEGESTDTQYF. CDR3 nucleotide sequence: TGTGCCAGCAGCGACCCCGAGGGGGAGAGCACAGATACGCAGTATTTT.

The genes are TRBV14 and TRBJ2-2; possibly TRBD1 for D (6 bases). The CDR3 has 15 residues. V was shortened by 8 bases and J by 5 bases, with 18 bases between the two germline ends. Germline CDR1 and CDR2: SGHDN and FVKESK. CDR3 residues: CASPPPGTTTGELFF. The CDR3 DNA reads TGTGCCAGCCCCCCTCCCGGGACAACGACCGGGGAGCTGTTTTTT.

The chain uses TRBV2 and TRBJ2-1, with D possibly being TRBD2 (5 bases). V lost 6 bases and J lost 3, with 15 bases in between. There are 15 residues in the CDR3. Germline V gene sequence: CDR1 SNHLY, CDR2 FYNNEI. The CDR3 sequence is CASRTNGGDYNEQFF. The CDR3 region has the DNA TGTGCCAGCAGGACCAACGGAGGCGACTACAATGAGCAGTTCTTC.

The CDR3 reads CASSLTGGESPLHF. CDR3 bases: TGCGCCAGCAGCTTGACTGGGGGGGAATCACCCCTCCACTTT. The genes are TRBV5-1 and TRBJ1-6, with D possibly being TRBD1 (5 bases). V was pared by 1 base and J by 10 bases, with 12 bases between. Germline V lookup: CDR1 SGHRS, CDR2 YFSETQ. The CDR3 extends over 14 amino acids.

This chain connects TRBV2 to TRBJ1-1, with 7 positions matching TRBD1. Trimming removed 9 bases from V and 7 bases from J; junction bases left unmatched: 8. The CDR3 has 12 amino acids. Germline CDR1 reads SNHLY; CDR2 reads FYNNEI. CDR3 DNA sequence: TGTGCCAGTGGGGGACAGTTGTATGAAGCTTTCTTT. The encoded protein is CASGGQLYEAFF.

CDR3 DNA sequence: TGTGCCAGCAGTGGGACATTTCCCTACGAGCAGTACTTC. Protein sequence: CASSGTFPYEQYF. The V gene is TRBV28, the J gene TRBJ2-7; D might be TRBD1 (6 bases). Germline V gene data show CDR1 as MDHEN and CDR2 as SYDVKM. This CDR3 comprises 13 residues. With 5 bases removed from V and 2 bases from J, the gap between germline ends came to 10 bases.

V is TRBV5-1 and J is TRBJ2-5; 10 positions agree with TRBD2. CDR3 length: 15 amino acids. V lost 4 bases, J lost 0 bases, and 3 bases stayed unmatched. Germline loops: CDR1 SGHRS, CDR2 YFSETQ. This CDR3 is CASSPGLADQETQYF. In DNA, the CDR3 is TGCGCCAGCAGCCCAGGACTAGCGGACCAAGAGACCCAGTACTTC.